The 29 T cell receptor beta chains presented below share a single source sample, sequenced in a study of blood T cell repertoires in COVID-19. Using immunoSEQ multiplex PCR, the repertoire was profiled, and TCRdb retains in-frame clones only, with some absent. Of 57,000 or so clones detected, less than 80% appear once; the ten largest clones hold roughly 18%. Sequencing used peripheral blood. Receptors originate from a man aged 55 to 69 with acute or convalescent COVID-19.

This rearrangement joins TRBV27 to TRBJ2-1; 12 bases are shared with TRBD2. Germline V gene data show CDR1 as MNHEY and CDR2 as SMNVEV (reference sequence). The CDR3 loop spans 19 amino acids. Trimming cost V 6 bases and J 0 bases; bases outside gene matches: 12. The CDR3 DNA follows: TGTGCCAGCAGCCGGAAGTCTAGCGGGGGGGGCAGCTCCTACAATGAGCAGTTCTTC. It codes for CASSRKSSGGGSSYNEQFF.

This chain uses TRBV5-1 with TRBJ2-1, with 8 bases fitting TRBD2. Unmatched junction bases numbered 7, after V lost 2 bases and J lost 9 bases. Germline-derived CDR1 and CDR2 are SGHRS and YFSETQ. This CDR3 comprises 14 residues. CDR3 nucleotide sequence: TGCGCCAGCAGCTTACTTCTAGCGGGTGGTGAGCAGTTCTTC. This sequence encodes CASSLLLAGGEQFF.

The rearrangement uses TRBV11-2 and TRBJ1-5; no firm D call. CDR3 length equals 16 residues. CDR1 is SGHAT and CDR2 is FQNNGV in the germline V gene. V was cut by 1 base and J by 2 bases, with 12 bases left in between. The CDR3 reads CASSLVRLVGNQPQHF. DNA of the CDR3: TGTGCCAGCAGCTTAGTACGACTGGTGGGCAATCAGCCCCAGCATTTT. The variable domain in full, completed from reference TRBV11-2 and TRBJ1-5, reads EAGVAQSPRYKIIEKRQSVAFWCNPISGHATLYWYQQILGQGPKLLIQFQNNGVVDDSQLPKDRFSAERLKGVDSTLKIQPAKLEDSAVYLCASSLVRLVGNQPQHFGDGTRLSIL.

This chain links TRBV28 with TRBJ1-4; D is uncertain. The germline CDR1 and CDR2 sequences are MDHEN and SYDVKM. CDR3 length: 14 residues. Trimming pared 6 bases from V and 4 bases from J, leaving 12 bases between. DNA of the CDR3: TGTGCCAGCAGCCCCAATAGGAGTAATGAAAAACTGTTTTTT. Translating it yields CASSPNRSNEKLFF.

The V call is TRBV28, the J call TRBJ2-2; 10 positions match TRBD2. Trimming cost V 8 bases and J 2 bases; bases outside gene matches: 20. The germline V gene encodes CDR1 MDHEN and CDR2 SYDVKM. The CDR3 extends over 20 amino acids. DNA of the CDR3: TGTGCCAGCTCCCCAAGGCTGGGTAGACTAGCGGGTATAAACACCGGGGAGCTGTTTTTT. It translates to CASSPRLGRLAGINTGELFF.

The chain uses TRBV2 and TRBJ2-2; 8 positions match TRBD1. This CDR3 is 15 amino acids long. CDR1 and CDR2 from the germline V gene are SNHLY and FYNNEI. V dropped 6 bases and J dropped 6; count of bases not matched to a gene: 9. CDR3 in DNA: TGTGCCAGCAGAGACGGGACAGGTTTTGCCGGGGAGCTGTTTTTT. Translation gives CASRDGTGFAGELFF.

The chain recombines TRBV5-1 with TRBJ2-7, with 12 bases matching TRBD2. This CDR3 spans 17 amino acids. Looked up from germline, CDR1 is SGHRS and CDR2 is YFSETQ. The trim removed 3 bases at V and 3 bases at J, leaving 10 bases unmatched. CDR3 sequence (DNA): TGCGCCAGCAGCTCGTGGACTAGCGGGATATCTGGCTACGAGCAGTACTTC. Translating gives CASSSWTSGISGYEQYF. The whole variable domain, filled in from reference TRBV5-1 and TRBJ2-7, reads KAGVTQTPRYLIKTRGQQVTLSCSPISGHRSVSWYQQTPGQGLQFLFEYFSETQRNKGNFPGRFSGRQFSNSRSEMNVSTLELGDSALYLCASSSWTSGISGYEQYFGPGTRLTVT.

This chain uses TRBV7-9 with TRBJ1-4; 7 bases agree with TRBD1. Germline CDR1 and CDR2: SEHNR and FQNEAQ (reference sequence). The CDR3 is 15 residues long. Unmatched junction bases numbered 10, after V lost 4 bases and J lost 8 bases. CDR3 in amino acids: CASSYNRGVVEKLFF. As DNA, the CDR3 is TGTGCCAGCAGCTATAACAGGGGAGTCGTAGAAAAACTGTTTTTT. Variable domain in full (rest from reference TRBV7-9 and TRBJ1-4): DTGVSQNPRHKITKRGQNVTFRCDPISEHNRLYWYRQTLGQGPEFLTYFQNEAQLEKSRLLSDRFSAERPKGSFSTLEIQRTEQGDSAMYLCASSYNRGVVEKLFFGSGTQLSVL.

The rearrangement links TRBV5-6 to TRBJ2-7; 10 bases align to TRBD2. V was pared by 2 bases and J by 7 bases, with 6 bases of the junction left unmatched. Germline V gene lookup returns CDR1 SGHDT and CDR2 YYEEEE. The length of the CDR3 is 14 residues. CDR3: CASSFASGSGEQYF. CDR3 sequence (DNA): TGTGCCAGCAGCTTCGCTAGCGGGAGTGGGGAGCAGTACTTC.

The genes are TRBV28 and TRBJ2-7, with TRBD1 identical over 8 bases. This CDR3 is 15 amino acids long. Germline values: CDR1 MDHEN, CDR2 SYDVKM. Losses at the gene ends were 2 bases for V and 0 bases for J; bases not matched to a gene: 3. CDR3 in amino acids: CASSLPGQGSYEQYF. The DNA of the CDR3 is TGTGCCAGCAGTTTACCCGGACAGGGCTCCTACGAGCAGTACTTC.

The V and J genes are TRBV15 and TRBJ1-5, with a tentative D call TRBD1 (6 bases). Germline-derived CDR1 and CDR2 are LNHNV and YYDKDF (reference sequence). Trimming took off 2 bases at V and 7 bases at J, with 15 bases between the two ends. The CDR3 has 15 residues. The CDR3 protein is CATSRPRDIGQPQHF. DNA for the CDR3: TGTGCCACCAGCAGACCCCGGGACATAGGCCAGCCCCAGCATTTT.

The chain uses TRBV4-2 and TRBJ2-5; TRBD2 agrees at 7 bases. This CDR3 comprises 17 residues. The germline gives CDR1 LGHNA, CDR2 YNFKEQ. The J segment lost 0 bases and the V segment lost 0 bases, leaving 7 bases of the junction unmatched. The DNA of the CDR3 is TGTGCCAGCAGCCAAGAGCCCTTGGGGGGGTACCAAGAGACCCAGTACTTC. It encodes CASSQEPLGGYQETQYF.

The rearrangement uses TRBV28 and TRBJ2-7, with TRBD2 matching over 10 bases. Germline V gene sequence: CDR1 MDHEN, CDR2 SYDVKM. CDR3 size: 15 residues. With V trimmed by 8 bases and J by 4 bases, 11 bases remained unmatched. The chain's CDR3 is CASYRSGRGGYEQYF. Here the CDR3 DNA reads TGTGCCAGCTACAGAAGCGGGAGGGGAGGTTACGAGCAGTACTTC.

The chain is built from TRBV4-1 and TRBJ1-2, with D maybe TRBD1 (6 bases). The germline CDR1 and CDR2 sequences are MGHRA and YSYEKL. This CDR3 comprises 14 residues. Trimming took off 4 bases at V and 2 bases at J, with 11 bases between the two ends. This chain's CDR3 is CASSRTDRNYGYTF. DNA of the CDR3: TGCGCCAGCAGCCGTACGGACAGAAACTATGGCTACACCTTC.

This chain connects TRBV19 to TRBJ2-7; 7 bases are shared with TRBD2. V shed 9 bases, J shed 2 bases, and the junction held 13 bases outside the gene matches. Germline V CDR1 and CDR2: LNHDA, SQIVND (reference sequence). The CDR3 is 15 residues long. The CDR3 region has the DNA TGTGCCAGCACTGTCGGGCCTAGCGGAACCTACGAGCAGTACTTC. Translated: CASTVGPSGTYEQYF.

The CDR3 DNA reads as TGTGCCAGCGGGCTAGCGGATTCCACAGATACGCAGTATTTT. It specifies CASGLADSTDTQYF. The chain is built from TRBV2 and TRBJ2-3; 7 bases fit TRBD2. Losses at the gene ends were 8 bases for V and 2 bases for J; bases not matched to a gene: 7. This CDR3 comprises 14 residues. Germline CDR1 is SNHLY and CDR2 is FYNNEI. Looking up the rest from reference TRBV2 and TRBJ2-3 gives the full variable domain: EPEVTQTPSHQVTQMGQEVILRCVPISNHLYFYWYRQILGQKVEFLVSFYNNEISEKSEIFDDQFSVERPDGSNFTLKIRSTKLEDSAMYFCASGLADSTDTQYFGPGTRLTVL.

This clone has only one observation. The V gene is TRBV7-8, the J gene TRBJ2-5; 11 bases map to TRBD1. J was trimmed by 5 bases and V by 6 bases; bases with no gene match: 8. Germline V lookup: CDR1 SGHVS, CDR2 FQNEAQ. The length of the CDR3 is 15 residues. The CDR3: CASRWTGGAEETQYF. In DNA, the CDR3 is TGTGCCAGCAGATGGACAGGGGGCGCCGAGGAGACCCAGTACTTC.

This clone was seen at least ten times. This rearrangement joins TRBV29-1 to TRBJ1-1; no clear D. Germline-derived CDR1 and CDR2 are SQVTM and ANQGSEA. This CDR3 has 11 residues. Trimming left V 5 bases short and J 11 bases short, with 15 bases between. The CDR3 sequence: CSVSEGGSAFF. The DNA for the CDR3 is TGCAGCGTTTCGGAGGGAGGGAGTGCTTTCTTT.

The rearrangement joins TRBV6-6 to TRBJ1-6; D not resolved. The CDR3 totals 14 residues. V lost 6 bases to trimming and J lost 0 bases, with 6 bases between them. CDR1 is MNHNY, CDR2 SVGAGI, per germline (reference sequence). CDR3 residues: CASSGDSYNSPLHF. CDR3 in DNA: TGTGCCAGCAGCGGGGACTCCTATAATTCACCCCTCCACTTT.

The V call is TRBV7-9, the J call TRBJ2-1; a possible D gene is TRBD2 (6 bases). V was pared by 5 bases and J by 4 bases, with 9 bases between. Germline V gene data show CDR1 as SEHNR and CDR2 as FQNEAQ (reference sequence). The CDR3 loop spans 13 amino acids. The CDR3 bases are TGTGCCAGCAGCACGGGGACTTACAATGAGCAGTTCTTC. It translates to CASSTGTYNEQFF.

The rearrangement uses TRBV27 and TRBJ1-4; maybe TRBD1 (5 bases). Germline V lookup: CDR1 MNHEY, CDR2 SMNVEV (reference sequence). The CDR3 contains 15 residues. Between the trimmed V and J ends, which lost 2 bases and 8 bases, there was a span of 15 bases. The CDR3 sequence is CASSLGRGLGEKLFF. CDR3 DNA sequence: TGTGCCAGCAGTTTAGGGAGGGGTTTGGGCGAAAAACTGTTTTTT. The full variable domain, rest sourced from reference TRBV27 and TRBJ1-4, is EAQVTQNPRYLITVTGKKLTVTCSQNMNHEYMSWYRQDPGLGLRQIYYSMNVEVTDKGDVPEGYKVSRKEKRNFPLILESPSPNQTSLYFCASSLGRGLGEKLFFGSGTQLSVL.

CDR3 region: CASRQGIAGNTIYF. Written as DNA, the CDR3 is TGTGCCAGCCGACAGGGGATCGCTGGAAACACCATATATTTT. The chain links TRBV6-5 to TRBJ1-3; TRBD1 matches 8 bases. CDR3 length: 14 residues. Germline CDR1 reads MNHEY; CDR2 reads SVGAGI. V shed 8 bases, J shed 2 bases, and the junction held 5 bases outside the gene matches.

CDR3 protein: CASMGLAGGRDEQFF. As DNA, the CDR3 is TGTGCCAGCATGGGACTAGCGGGAGGTAGGGATGAGCAGTTCTTC. This sequence joins TRBV2 and TRBJ2-1, with TRBD2 matching over 15 bases. The CDR3 length is 15 residues. Germline V gene lookup returns CDR1 SNHLY and CDR2 FYNNEI. J gave up 8 bases and V 7 bases, and 6 bases lay outside the gene matches. Combining the CDR3 with reference TRBV2 and TRBJ2-1 gives the whole variable domain EPEVTQTPSHQVTQMGQEVILRCVPISNHLYFYWYRQILGQKVEFLVSFYNNEISEKSEIFDDQFSVERPDGSNFTLKIRSTKLEDSAMYFCASMGLAGGRDEQFFGPGTRLTVL.

The V gene is TRBV4-3, the J gene TRBJ2-5, with no clear D. Germline CDR1 is LGHNA and CDR2 is YSLEER. Trimming cost V 0 bases and J 0 bases, with 8 bases left between them. CDR3 length equals 15 residues. The CDR3 bases are TGCGCCAGCAGCCAAGATGTGACTCACCAAGAGACCCAGTACTTC. It codes for CASSQDVTHQETQYF.

The rearrangement links TRBV10-3 to TRBJ2-5; 8 bases are shared with TRBD1. V dropped 8 bases and J dropped 2; count of bases not matched to a gene: 4. CDR1 is ENHRY, CDR2 SYGVKD, per germline. This CDR3 is built from 13 residues. DNA for the CDR3: TGTGCCATCCGGACAGGGCAGCAAGAGACCCAGTACTTC. Translated: CAIRTGQQETQYF.

This chain links TRBV5-6 with TRBJ2-7, with D perhaps matching TRBD1 (6 bases). V lost 4 bases to trimming and J lost 4 bases, with 24 bases between them. Germline CDR1 SGHDT, CDR2 YYEEEE. The CDR3 sequence is 17 residues long. In DNA, the CDR3 is TGTGCCAGCAGCCGCCCGGCACCGGACAGCCCCCCTTACGAGCAGTACTTC. Protein sequence: CASSRPAPDSPPYEQYF.

The V gene is TRBV5-6, the J gene TRBJ2-7; maybe TRBD2 (5 bases). Germline values: CDR1 SGHDT, CDR2 YYEEEE. V was clipped by 3 bases and J by 0 bases, with 19 bases between them. This CDR3 is built from 17 residues. The CDR3 DNA is TGTGCCAGCAGCTGGCGGCCAGAACAGCGGAGCTCCTACGAGCAGTACTTC. This codes for CASSWRPEQRSSYEQYF.

The chain recombines TRBV5-6 with TRBJ2-2; possibly TRBD2 for D (5 bases). Trimming left V 4 bases short and J 1 base short, with 14 bases between. Germline values: CDR1 SGHDT, CDR2 YYEEEE. This CDR3 has 16 amino acids. The CDR3 DNA follows: TGTGCCAGCAGCCCCGGGGTTAGTCTGAACACCGGGGAGCTGTTTTTT. Its protein is CASSPGVSLNTGELFF.

This chain uses TRBV30 with TRBJ1-6; D is ambiguous. V was pared by 0 bases and J by 8 bases, with 11 bases between. The CDR3 spans 14 residues. Germline V gene data show CDR1 as GTSNPN and CDR2 as SVGIG (reference sequence). The CDR3 loop reads CAWSVGGHDSPLHF. The CDR3 DNA reads as TGTGCCTGGAGTGTTGGAGGGCATGATTCACCCCTCCACTTT.